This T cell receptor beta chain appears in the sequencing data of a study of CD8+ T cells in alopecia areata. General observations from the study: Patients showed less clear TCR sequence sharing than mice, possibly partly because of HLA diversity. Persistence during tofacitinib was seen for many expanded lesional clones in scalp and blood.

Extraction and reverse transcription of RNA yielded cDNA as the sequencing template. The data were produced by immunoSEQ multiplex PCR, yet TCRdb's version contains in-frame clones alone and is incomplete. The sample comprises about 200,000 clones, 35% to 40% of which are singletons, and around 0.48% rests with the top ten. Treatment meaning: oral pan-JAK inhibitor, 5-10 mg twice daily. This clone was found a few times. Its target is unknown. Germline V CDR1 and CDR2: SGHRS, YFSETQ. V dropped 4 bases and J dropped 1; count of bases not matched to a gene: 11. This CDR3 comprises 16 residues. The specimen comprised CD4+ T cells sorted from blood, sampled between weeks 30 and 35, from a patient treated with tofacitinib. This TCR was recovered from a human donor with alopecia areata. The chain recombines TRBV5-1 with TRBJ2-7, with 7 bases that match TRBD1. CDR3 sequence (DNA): TGCGCCAGCAGCGCAAGTCCCGGGACAGCGTCCTACGAGCAGTACTTC. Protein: CASSASPGTASYEQYF.